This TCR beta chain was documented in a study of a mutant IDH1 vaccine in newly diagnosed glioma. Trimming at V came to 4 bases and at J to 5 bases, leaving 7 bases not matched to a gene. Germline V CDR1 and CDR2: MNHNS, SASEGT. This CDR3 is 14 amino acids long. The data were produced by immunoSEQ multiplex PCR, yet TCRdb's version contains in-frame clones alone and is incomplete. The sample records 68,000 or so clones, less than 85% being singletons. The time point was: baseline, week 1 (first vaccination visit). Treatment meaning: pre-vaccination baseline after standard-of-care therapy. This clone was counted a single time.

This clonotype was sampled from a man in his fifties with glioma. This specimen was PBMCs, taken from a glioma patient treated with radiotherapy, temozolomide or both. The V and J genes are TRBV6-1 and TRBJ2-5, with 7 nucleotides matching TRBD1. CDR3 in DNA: TGTGCCAGCAGTGTCAAGACAGGGCGGGAGACCCAGTACTTC. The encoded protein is CASSVKTGRETQYF.